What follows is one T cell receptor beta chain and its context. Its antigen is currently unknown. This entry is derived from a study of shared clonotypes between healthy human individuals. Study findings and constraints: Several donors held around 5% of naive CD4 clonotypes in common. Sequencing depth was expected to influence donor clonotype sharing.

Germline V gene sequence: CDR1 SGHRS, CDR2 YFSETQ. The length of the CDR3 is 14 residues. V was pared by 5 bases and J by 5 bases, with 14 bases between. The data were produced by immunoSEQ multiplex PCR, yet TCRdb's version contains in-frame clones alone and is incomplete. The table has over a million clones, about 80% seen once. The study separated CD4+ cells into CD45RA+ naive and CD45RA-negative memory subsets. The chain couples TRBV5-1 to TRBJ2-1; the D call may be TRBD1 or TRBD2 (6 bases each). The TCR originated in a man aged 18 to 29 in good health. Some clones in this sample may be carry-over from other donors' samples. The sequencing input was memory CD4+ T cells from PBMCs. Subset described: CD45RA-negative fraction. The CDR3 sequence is CASSVSGANNEQFF. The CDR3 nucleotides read TGCGCCAGCAGTGTGTCGGGGGCAAACAATGAGCAGTTCTTC.